This T cell receptor beta chain derives from a study of a mutant IDH1 vaccine in newly diagnosed glioma. Study-level background: Patients under treatment included approximately 62% males and roughly 40% females and had a mean age of approximately 44 years. Most patients had radiochemotherapy with temozolomide before enrollment; others had one alone.

The sample's time point: baseline, week 1 (first vaccination visit). Treatment here: pre-vaccination baseline after standard-of-care therapy. The assay was immunoSEQ multiplex PCR, and TCRdb's table has in-frame clones only and misses some. This sample has about 30,000 clones, with roughly four fifths found just once. The germline V and J ends were trimmed by 4 bases and 7 bases, with 23 bases remaining between them. This CDR3 contains 16 residues. Germline CDR1 is MGHRA and CDR2 is YSYEKL. The count of this clone is one. The receptor was derived from a man in his thirties or forties with glioma. The rearrangement joins TRBV4-1 to TRBJ2-7, with a possible D match to TRBD1 (5 bases). Specimen: PBMCs, collected from a glioma patient treated with radiotherapy, temozolomide or both. This chain's CDR3 is CASSLLTRQEGAEQYF. The CDR3 DNA reads TGCGCCAGCAGCCTTCTAACTCGGCAGGAAGGGGCAGAGCAGTACTTC.